One sample yielded the 18 T cell receptor beta chains listed below, sequenced in a study of Graves' ophthalmopathy and Graves' hyperthyroidism. Amplified TCR beta CDR3 regions were obtained using RNA transcripts as template. HTBI-primed first-round RT-PCR preceded second-round multiplex PCR. MiXCR was run by TCRdb on the multiplex PCR reads, yielding one entry per CDR3 protein. The table lists a few hundred thousand distinct CDR3 sequences, roughly 15% of them singletons. The specimen was peripheral blood. The receptors come from an adult woman with stable Graves' hyperthyroidism.

This clonotype was detected ten times or more. The genes are TRBV28 and TRBJ2-7, with a tentative D call TRBD2 (7 bases). CDR3 size: 17 residues. Germline CDR1 is MDHEN and CDR2 is SYDVKM. Between the trimmed V and J ends, which lost 6 bases and 7 bases, there was a span of 28 bases. CDR3 amino acids: CASRTPIGGAGVGEQYF. CDR3 coding DNA: TGTGCCAGCAGAACCCCAATTGGGGGGGCGGGAGTGGGGGAGCAGTACTTC.

This clonotype was counted many times. The chain employs TRBV4-1 and TRBJ1-3, with D hard to call. CDR3 length: 15 residues. Trimming shortened V by 0 bases and J by 0 bases, and 6 bases separated the two germline ends. CDR1 is MGHRA, CDR2 YSYEKL, per germline. CDR3 DNA: TGCGCCAGCAGCCAAGACAAAGCCTCTGGAAACACCATATATTTT. Its translation is CASSQDKASGNTIYF.

On this clonotype itself: A clone one base away is much larger, so this may be a read error. The J gene is TRBJ1-2, the V gene TRBV5-1; TRBD1 aligns across 9 bases. CDR3 length: 14 amino acids. CDR1 SGHRS and CDR2 YFSETQ come from the germline V gene. The CDR3 region is CANSRTGDTYGYTF. Written as DNA, the CDR3 is TGCGCCAACAGCCGGACAGGGGACACCTATGGCTACACCTTC. Full variable domain (rest looked up from reference TRBV5-1 and TRBJ1-2): KAGVTQTPRYLIKTRGQQVTLSCSPISGHRSVSWYQQTPGQGLQFLFEYFSETQRNKGNFPGRFSGRQFSNSRSEMNVSTLELGDSALYLCANSRTGDTYGYTFGSGTRLTVV.

This clonotype occurred many times. The rearrangement joins TRBV20-1 to TRBJ2-7; weak D call: TRBD2 (6 bases). CDR3 size: 11 residues. Germline CDR1 reads DFQATT; CDR2 reads SNEGSKA (reference sequence). Trimming shortened V by 6 bases and J by 10 bases, and 16 bases separated the two germline ends. The CDR3 coding sequence is TGCAGTGCGAGGGTGGGGGGTGATCAGTACTTC. The encoded protein is CSARVGGDQYF.

This chain links TRBV28 with TRBJ2-2; 13 bases fit TRBD2. Germline loops: CDR1 MDHEN, CDR2 SYDVKM. With V trimmed by 6 bases and J by 1 base, 8 bases remained unmatched. CDR3 size: 18 residues. CDR3 DNA: TGTGCCAGCAGCCCGCTCACTAGCGGGAGGGGGAACACCGGGGAGCTGTTTTTT. Translating it yields CASSPLTSGRGNTGELFF.

This clonotype was seen many times. The germline gene is not matched at one end of the junction; a read error may be the cause. V gene TRBV20-1 combines with J gene TRBJ2-4; 7 bases agree with TRBD2. This CDR3 is built from 15 residues. CDR1 is DFQATT and CDR2 is SNEGSKA in the germline V gene (reference sequence). CDR3 sequence (DNA): TGCAGTGCTAGAGATTCGATGGGTGGGAGGGGCATTAAGTACTTC. Amino acid sequence: CSARDSMGGRGIKYF.

Written as DNA, the CDR3 is TGCAGCGTTGAACTACAGGGCGCCGAGCAGTACTTC. This gives the protein CSVELQGAEQYF. J is TRBJ2-7 and V is TRBV29-1, with D perhaps TRBD1 (6 bases). CDR3 size: 12 residues. CDR1 SQVTM and CDR2 ANQGSEA come from the germline V gene. The germline V and J ends were trimmed by 2 bases and 6 bases, with 11 bases remaining between them.

This clonotype was observed at least ten times. This chain joins TRBV6-1 and TRBJ1-5; tentative D call: TRBD1 (6 bases). The CDR3 runs 14 residues. With 7 bases removed from V and 2 bases from J, the gap between germline ends came to 12 bases. Germline values: CDR1 MNHNS, CDR2 SASEGT. CDR3 loop: CASTTGYGNQPQHF. CDR3 bases: TGTGCCAGCACAACAGGGTATGGCAATCAGCCCCAGCATTTT.

The chain uses TRBV6-1 and TRBJ2-5, with TRBD2 matching 9 bases. V lost 7 bases, J lost 5 bases, and 14 bases stayed unmatched. The CDR3 has 16 amino acids. CDR1 and CDR2 (germline): MNHNS, SASEGT. In DNA form, the CDR3 reads TGTGCCAGCAAGGCCCGGTCTAGCGGGGTGTTGGAGACCCAGTACTTC. Its protein is CASKARSSGVLETQYF.

This clonotype appeared a single time. This could be a read error, since a much larger clone is one nucleotide away. The conserved closing phenylalanine or tryptophan is absent in this CDR3, likely reflecting a read error. This chain joins TRBV20-1 and TRBJ1-1, with unresolved D. The length of the CDR3 is 14 residues. CDR1 is DFQATT, CDR2 SNEGSKA, per germline (reference sequence). V shed 0 bases and J shed 4 bases, with 12 bases lying between them. CDR3 DNA: TGCAGTGCTAGAGATAGCGCGGGAGCCACTGAAGCTTTCTTG. It is translated as CSARDSAGATEAFL.

This clonotype was counted a few times. The V gene is TRBV20-1, the J gene TRBJ2-3; 10 positions match TRBD1. CDR1 DFQATT and CDR2 SNEGSKA come from the germline V gene (reference sequence). The CDR3 is 15 amino acids. Trimming cost V 5 bases and J 8 bases; bases outside gene matches: 13. In nucleotides, the CDR3 is TGCAGTGCTGACCCCCCCGACAGGGGGCTAGGTACGCAGTATTTT. This encodes CSADPPDRGLGTQYF.

This clonotype has ten or more counts. J is TRBJ1-3 and V is TRBV12-3 or TRBV12-4; D perhaps matches TRBD1 (6 bases). V was clipped by 7 bases and J by 0 bases, with 16 bases between them. The CDR3 extends over 16 amino acids. The CDR3 loop reads CASTTGGTVSGNTIYF. DNA for the CDR3: TGTGCCAGCACGACAGGTGGGACGGTCTCTGGAAACACCATATATTTT.

This chain uses TRBV6-5 with TRBJ2-5; D may be TRBD1 (5 bases). Germline V lookup: CDR1 MNHEY, CDR2 SVGAGI. V was cut by 0 bases and J by 2 bases, with 16 bases left in between. This CDR3 has 17 residues. CDR3 in amino acids: CASSYSIMVKGQETQYF. DNA of the CDR3: TGTGCCAGCAGTTACTCGATTATGGTAAAGGGGCAAGAGACCCAGTACTTC.

This clonotype was seen ten or more times. The chain couples TRBV28 to TRBJ2-7; 7 bases map to TRBD1. CDR1 MDHEN and CDR2 SYDVKM come from the germline V gene. The length of the CDR3 is 15 residues. V lost 6 bases and J lost 3; bases outside the gene matches: 11. CDR3 protein: CASRRTDRAYYEQYF. CDR3 coding DNA: TGTGCCAGCAGACGTACCGACAGGGCTTACTACGAGCAGTACTTC.

This clonotype was recorded at least ten times. This rearrangement joins TRBV11-2 to TRBJ2-7; 9 bases agree with TRBD1. The CDR3 covers 16 residues. The V gene's germline CDR1 is SGHAT and CDR2 FQNNGV. V trimming: 5 bases; J trimming: 1 base; junction bases outside the gene matches: 9. The CDR3 nucleotides read TGTGCCAGCAGCCCCGGGGACAGGGTATCGTCCTACGAGCAGTACTTC. Amino acid sequence: CASSPGDRVSSYEQYF.

In the case of this clonotype: One end of the junction fails to match germline, which may point to a read error. The chain has TRBV6-1 and TRBJ1-1; TRBD1 might be the D (5 bases). Germline lookup yields CDR1 MNHNS and CDR2 SASEGT. The CDR3 runs to 13 residues. The CDR3 DNA is TGTGCCATCAGTGGGGCAGGGTGGACTGAAGCTTTCTTT. As protein: CAISGAGWTEAFF.

This clonotype was seen many times. The rearrangement links TRBV27 to TRBJ1-2; 8 bases align to TRBD1. This CDR3 comprises 17 residues. The germline gives CDR1 MNHEY, CDR2 SMNVEV (reference sequence). The junction had 14 bases not matched to a gene; V was cut back by 6 bases and J by 2 bases. The CDR3 region is CASRPRPDRGPNYGYTF. The CDR3 nucleotides are TGTGCCAGCAGACCCCGCCCCGACAGGGGTCCCAACTATGGCTACACCTTC.

In its sample, this clonotype was seen a few times. The J gene is TRBJ2-5, the V gene TRBV11-1; 11 nucleotides align to TRBD2. The V gene end was trimmed by 4 bases and the J gene end by 3 bases; junction bases not matched to a gene: 22. There are 21 residues in the CDR3. Germline CDR1 SGHAT, CDR2 FQDESV (reference sequence). Written as DNA, the CDR3 is TGTGCCAGCAGCTCACATAGGGGCCGGACTAGCGGGTCGGGGTATAAAGAGACCCAGTACTTC. This codes for CASSSHRGRTSGSGYKETQYF. The full variable domain, completed using reference TRBV11-1 and TRBJ2-5, is EAEVAQSPRYKITEKSQAVAFWCDPISGHATLYWYRQILGQGPELLVQFQDESVVDDSQLPKDRFSAERLKGVDSTLKIQPAELGDSAMYLCASSSHRGRTSGSGYKETQYFGPGTRLLVL.